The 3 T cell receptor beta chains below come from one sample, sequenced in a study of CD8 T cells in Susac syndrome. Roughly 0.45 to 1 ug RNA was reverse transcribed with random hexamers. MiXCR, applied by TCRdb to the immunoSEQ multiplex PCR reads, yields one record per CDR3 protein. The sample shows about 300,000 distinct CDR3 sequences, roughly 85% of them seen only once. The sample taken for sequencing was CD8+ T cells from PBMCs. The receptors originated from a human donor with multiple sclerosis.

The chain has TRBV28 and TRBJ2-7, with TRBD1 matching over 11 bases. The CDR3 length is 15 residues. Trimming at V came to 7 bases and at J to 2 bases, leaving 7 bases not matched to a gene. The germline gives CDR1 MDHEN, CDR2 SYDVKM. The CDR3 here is CASTTPGQGAYEQYF. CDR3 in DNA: TGTGCCAGCACCACCCCGGGACAGGGGGCCTACGAGCAGTACTTC. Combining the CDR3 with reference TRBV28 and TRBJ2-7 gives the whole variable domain DVKVTQSSRYLVKRTGEKVFLECVQDMDHENMFWYRQDPGLGLRLIYFSYDVKMKEKGDIPEGYSVSREKKERFSLILESASTNQTSMYLCASTTPGQGAYEQYFGPGTRLTVT.

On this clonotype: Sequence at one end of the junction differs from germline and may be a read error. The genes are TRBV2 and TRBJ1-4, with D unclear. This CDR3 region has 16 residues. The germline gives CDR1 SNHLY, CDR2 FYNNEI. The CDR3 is CASSDQRRETNEKLFF. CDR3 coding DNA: TGTGCCAGCAGTGATCAGAGAAGAGAGACTAATGAAAAACTTTTTTTT.

The CDR3 loop is CSATDRPSLAGGMQFF. The CDR3 DNA reads as TGCAGTGCCACCGACCGACCTTCACTAGCGGGAGGGATGCAGTTCTTC. The genes are TRBV20-1 and TRBJ2-1; 13 bases line up with TRBD2. CDR3 size: 16 residues. Germline-derived CDR1 and CDR2 are DFQATT and SNEGSKA (reference sequence). With V trimmed by 6 bases and J by 12 bases, 17 bases remained unmatched.